This record looks at one T cell receptor (beta chain) sequence and its context. Its target is not known. The CDR3 extends over 17 amino acids. Trimming removed 3 bases from V and 5 bases from J; junction bases left unmatched: 12. Germline assignment: CDR1 SGHRS and CDR2 YFSETQ. This sample was included in a study of neoadjuvant nivolumab and ipilimumab in lung cancer. Profiled with immunoSEQ multiplex PCR; TCRdb holds only in-frame clones, not every one. The table shows some 43,000 clones, with about 89% occurring only once. Regarding the study as a whole: Pretherapy blood TCR richness correlated positively with resected tumor richness.

The TCR comes from an adult with non-small cell lung cancer. Some clones in this sample may be carry-over from other donors' samples. The specimen was blood, collected before neoadjuvant nivolumab, alone or with ipilimumab. The V gene is TRBV5-1, the J gene TRBJ1-4, with TRBD1 matching over 8 bases. As DNA, the CDR3 is TGCGCCAGCAGCTCGACAGGGGACTTGGTGTCAAATGAAAAACTGTTTTTT. Its translation: CASSSTGDLVSNEKLFF.